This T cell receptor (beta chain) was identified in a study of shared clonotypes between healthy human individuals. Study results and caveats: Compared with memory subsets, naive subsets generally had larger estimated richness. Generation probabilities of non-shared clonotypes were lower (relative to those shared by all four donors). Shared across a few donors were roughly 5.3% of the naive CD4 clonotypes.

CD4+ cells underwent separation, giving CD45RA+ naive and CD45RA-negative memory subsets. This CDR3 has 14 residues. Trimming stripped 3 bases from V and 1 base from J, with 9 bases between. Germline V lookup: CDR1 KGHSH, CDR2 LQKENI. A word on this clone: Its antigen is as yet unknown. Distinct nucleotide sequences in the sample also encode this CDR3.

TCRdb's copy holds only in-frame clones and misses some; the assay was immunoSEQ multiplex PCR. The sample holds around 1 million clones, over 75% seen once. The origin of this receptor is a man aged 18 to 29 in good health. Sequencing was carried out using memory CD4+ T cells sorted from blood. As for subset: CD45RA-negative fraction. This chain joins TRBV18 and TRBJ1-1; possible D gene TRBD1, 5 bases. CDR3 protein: CASSPRGENTEAFF. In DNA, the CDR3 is TGTGCCAGCTCACCCAGAGGGGAGAACACTGAAGCTTTCTTT.